One sample yielded the 3 T cell receptor beta chains listed below, sequenced in a study of vaccination and CD4 T cells after COVID-19. No antigen has been identified for these receptors. Treatment defined: approximately 9-day PBMC culture with coronavirus spike peptide pools or control peptides (ViraFEST assay). The unexposed donor's CD4+ T cells were collected before the COVID-19 pandemic (2011-2018). The study sequenced cultured CD4+ T cell DNA using the Oncomine TCR Beta short-read assay. Genomic DNA was drawn out of CD4+ T cells grown in culture. In TCRdb, the PCR reads were re-called with MiXCR into one record per CDR3 protein. The sample yields about 9,400 distinct CDR3 sequences, roughly a third seen once. Material: CD4+ T cells from blood, cultured in vitro. The receptors originated from a human donor in good health.

The rearrangement uses TRBV5-6 and TRBJ2-5, with TRBD1 matching 9 bases. Per germline, CDR1 SGHDT and CDR2 YYEEEE. This CDR3 has 16 amino acids. V shed 4 bases and J 2 bases; nucleotides not matched to a gene: 9. CDR3 sequence (DNA): TGTGCCAGCAGCCCCTTGGACAGGGGCCTTCAAGAGACCCAGTACTTC. It yields the protein CASSPLDRGLQETQYF.

The V gene is TRBV4-3, the J gene TRBJ2-7; D is possibly TRBD1 (6 bases). Germline CDR1 is LGHNA and CDR2 is YSLEER. The CDR3 extends over 17 amino acids. V was cut by 1 base and J by 1 base, with 17 bases left in between. DNA of the CDR3: TGCGCCAGCAGCCAAGTATCCGGGCAGGGGACGTCCTACGAGCAGTACTTC. Protein product: CASSQVSGQGTSYEQYF.

This clonotype was counted between two and nine times. J is TRBJ2-2 and V is TRBV10-3; perhaps TRBD1 as D (5 bases). V gave up 9 bases and J gave up 0 bases, with 8 bases separating them. The germline CDR1 and CDR2 sequences are ENHRY and SYGVKD. The CDR3 loop spans 13 amino acids. CDR3 sequence reads: CAIGAANTGELFF. Here the CDR3 DNA reads TGTGCCATAGGGGCGGCGAACACCGGGGAGCTGTTTTTT.